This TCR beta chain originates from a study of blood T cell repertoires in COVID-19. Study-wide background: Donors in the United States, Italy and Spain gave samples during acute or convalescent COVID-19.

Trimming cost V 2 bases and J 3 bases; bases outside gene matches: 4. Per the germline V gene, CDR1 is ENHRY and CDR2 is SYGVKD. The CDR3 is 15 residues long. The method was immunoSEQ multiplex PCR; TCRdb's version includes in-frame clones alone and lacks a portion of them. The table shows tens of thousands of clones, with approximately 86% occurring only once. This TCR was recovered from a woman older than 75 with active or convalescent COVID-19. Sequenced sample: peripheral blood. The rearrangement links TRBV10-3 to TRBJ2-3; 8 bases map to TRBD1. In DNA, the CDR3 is TGTGCCATCAGTGAGGTTGGGACAGGAACAGATACGCAGTATTTT. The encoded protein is CAISEVGTGTDTQYF.